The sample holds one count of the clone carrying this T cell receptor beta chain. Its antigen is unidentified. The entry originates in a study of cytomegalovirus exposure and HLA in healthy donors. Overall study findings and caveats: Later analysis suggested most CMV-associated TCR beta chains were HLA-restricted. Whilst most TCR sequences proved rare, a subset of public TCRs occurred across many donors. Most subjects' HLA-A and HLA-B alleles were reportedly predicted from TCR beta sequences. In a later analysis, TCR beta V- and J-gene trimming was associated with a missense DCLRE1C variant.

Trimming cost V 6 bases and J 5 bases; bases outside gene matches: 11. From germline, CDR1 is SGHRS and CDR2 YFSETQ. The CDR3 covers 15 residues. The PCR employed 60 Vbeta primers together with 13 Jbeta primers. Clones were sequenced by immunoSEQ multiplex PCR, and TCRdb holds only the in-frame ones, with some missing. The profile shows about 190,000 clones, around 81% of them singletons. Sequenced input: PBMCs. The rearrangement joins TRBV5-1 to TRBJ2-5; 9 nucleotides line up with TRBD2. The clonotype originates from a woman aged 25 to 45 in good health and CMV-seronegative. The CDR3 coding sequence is TGCGCCAGCAAGTTCTCAGCGGGGGGCCGGGAGACCCAGTACTTC. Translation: CASKFSAGGRETQYF. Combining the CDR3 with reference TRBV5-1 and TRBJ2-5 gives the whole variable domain KAGVTQTPRYLIKTRGQQVTLSCSPISGHRSVSWYQQTPGQGLQFLFEYFSETQRNKGNFPGRFSGRQFSNSRSEMNVSTLELGDSALYLCASKFSAGGRETQYFGPGTRLLVL.